The T cell receptor (beta chain) under discussion was sequenced for a study of beta chain features in type 1 diabetes (dated by TCRdb to 2016 to 2019). For the study in its entirety: No differences in mean age, gender distribution, total cell number or subset yield were found between patients and healthy donors. Across all samples, around 99 million sorted cells were examined, and cell number per subset correlated strongly with RNA yield. The study compared the TCRB repertoires of sorted circulating CD4+ T cell subsets in recently diagnosed type 1 diabetes patients with those in matched healthy donors. Regulatory and stem cell-like memory subsets were isolated from only 8 patients and about eight healthy donors, whereas naive and central memory subsets came from all 28 donors. What the authors observed across the whole study: The naive, central memory and regulatory TCRB repertoires appeared to resemble one another more closely among patients than among healthy donors. Because small numbers of individuals were included in the HLA sub-analyses, any influence of HLA type on TCRB rearrangement was left unresolved. At VDJ recombination sites, patients with type 1 diabetes made fewer insertions and deleted more nucleotides, a pattern implying thymic rearrangement abnormalities. In all four CD4+ subsets, TCRB CDR3 length was moderately but significantly shorter in type 1 diabetes patients. Shorter templates might be favored by PCR, yet because patient and control samples were amplified and corrected together, any such skew would affect both groups equally. Because cDNA was sequenced instead of genomic DNA, activated cells with high expression could be over-represented, although the groups did not differ in activation or CD3 levels.

A single peripheral blood draw of around 100 mL on average was collected from each donor into heparinised tubes. A BD FACSAria II was used to sort naive, central memory, regulatory and stem cell-like memory CD4+ T cells with a panel that included CD45RO, CCR7, CD25, CD127, CD95 and CD27. A purity above 95% was achieved for all sorted populations. Right away, PBMCs were isolated by Lymphoprep density gradient centrifugation and were stained directly, with no culture step. So that batch effects would be minimized, each experiment stained and sorted samples in pairs, pairing one healthy donor with one patient. To note about this clone: Its antigen is still unknown. The record has no base qualities; no much larger clone is one base away.

The germline V gene gives CDR1 as SGHRS and CDR2 as YFSETQ. Germline trimming amounts to 5 bases on V and 7 bases on J, with 5 as the count of junction bases outside the gene matches. There are 14 amino acids in the CDR3, from cysteine to phenylalanine inclusive. The kept DNA is CDR3 alone, 42 bases in frame from the first base. The entire isolated RNA was reverse transcribed using the High Capacity cDNA Reverse Transcription Kit, and thus expressed TCRB transcripts were sequenced. Deep immunoSEQ sequencing was applied to naive, central memory and regulatory T cell samples, giving an average of around 3.4 million total reads per sample. After sorted cells were lysed in RLT buffer, RNA was extracted with DNase-treated RNeasy Micro or Mini kits, with the choice depending on cell number. To prevent cross-contamination, every cell subset was processed on its own, while patient and healthy donor samples were processed together. The immunoSEQ multiplex PCR was used to amplify TCRB sequences from cDNA, generating 87-bp fragments that spanned the CDR3 region. Sequencing of the amplicons was performed on the Illumina HiSeq platform. The study's own analysis went as follows. PCR bias was computationally corrected using synthetic template baselines, reads within Hamming distance 2 were collapsed, and singletons that could not be merged were discarded. Reads were aligned to IMGT to assign V, D and J genes, CDR3 length, and insertions or deletions at six rearrangement sites. Clonotype counts were normalized to sorted cell number within each subset before computing true diversity and Gini coefficients with the tcR R package. The overlap coefficient, calculated on TCRB nucleotide sequences, was used to measure repertoire sharing. Out-of-frame TCRB sequences from naive cells were analyzed as a proxy for the pre-selection repertoire. TCRdb stores this immuneACCESS table with in-frame sequences only. Part of the clones is absent; in the studies checked, under half of the shortfall reflects unresolved V genes, and no reason is known for the rest. V and J calls and clone size come straight from that table; D and trimming were deduced from the DNA. The sample has 500,000 to 850,000 clones on record, over 12% of them singletons. The ten largest clones capture roughly 0.04% of the sample.

This sequence was found in a man aged 18 to 29 with type 1 diabetes. The rearranged segments are TRBV5-1 and TRBJ1-6; TRBD1 agrees with 8 junctional bases. The sample was naive CD4+ T cells from blood. Sample cell subset or site, as interpreted from the label and publication: true naive CD4+ T cells. The CDR3 reads as follows: CASRVTGDNSPLHF. The nucleotide sequence is TGCGCCAGCAGAGTGACAGGGGACAATTCACCCCTCCACTTT.